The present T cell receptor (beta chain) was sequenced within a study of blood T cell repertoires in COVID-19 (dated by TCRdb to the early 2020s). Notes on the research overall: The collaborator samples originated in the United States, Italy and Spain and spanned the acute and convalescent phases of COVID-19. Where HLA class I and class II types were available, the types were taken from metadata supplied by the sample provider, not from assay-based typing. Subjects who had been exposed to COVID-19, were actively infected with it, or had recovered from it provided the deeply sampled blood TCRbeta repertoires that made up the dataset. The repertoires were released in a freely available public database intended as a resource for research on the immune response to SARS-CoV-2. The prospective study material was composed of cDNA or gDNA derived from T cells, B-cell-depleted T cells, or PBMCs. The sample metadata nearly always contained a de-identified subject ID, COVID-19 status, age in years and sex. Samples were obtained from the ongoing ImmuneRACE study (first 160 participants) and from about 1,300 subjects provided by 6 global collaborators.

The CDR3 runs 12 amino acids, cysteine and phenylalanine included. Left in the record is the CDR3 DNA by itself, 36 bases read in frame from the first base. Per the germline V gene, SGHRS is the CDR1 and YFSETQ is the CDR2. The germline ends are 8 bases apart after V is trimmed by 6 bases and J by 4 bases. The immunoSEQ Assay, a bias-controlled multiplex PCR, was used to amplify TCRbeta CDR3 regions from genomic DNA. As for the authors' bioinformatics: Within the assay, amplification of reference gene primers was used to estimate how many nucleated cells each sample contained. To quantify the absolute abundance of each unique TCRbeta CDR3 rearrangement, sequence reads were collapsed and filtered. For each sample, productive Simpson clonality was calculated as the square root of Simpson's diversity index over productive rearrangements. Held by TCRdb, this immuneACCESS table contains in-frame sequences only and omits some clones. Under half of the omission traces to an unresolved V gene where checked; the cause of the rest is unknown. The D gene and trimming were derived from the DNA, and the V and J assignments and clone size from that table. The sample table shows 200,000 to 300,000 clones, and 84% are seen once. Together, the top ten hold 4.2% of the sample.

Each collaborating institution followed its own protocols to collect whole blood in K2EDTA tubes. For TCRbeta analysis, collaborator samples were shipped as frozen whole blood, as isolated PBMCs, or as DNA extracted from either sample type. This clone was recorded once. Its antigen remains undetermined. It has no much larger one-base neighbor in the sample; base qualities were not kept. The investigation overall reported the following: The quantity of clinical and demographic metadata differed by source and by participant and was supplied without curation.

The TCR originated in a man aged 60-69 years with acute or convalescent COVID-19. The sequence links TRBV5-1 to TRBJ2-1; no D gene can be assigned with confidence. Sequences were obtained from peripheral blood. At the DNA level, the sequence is TGCGCCAGCAAAGAGGAGTACAATGAGCAGTTCTTC. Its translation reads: CASKEEYNEQFF.